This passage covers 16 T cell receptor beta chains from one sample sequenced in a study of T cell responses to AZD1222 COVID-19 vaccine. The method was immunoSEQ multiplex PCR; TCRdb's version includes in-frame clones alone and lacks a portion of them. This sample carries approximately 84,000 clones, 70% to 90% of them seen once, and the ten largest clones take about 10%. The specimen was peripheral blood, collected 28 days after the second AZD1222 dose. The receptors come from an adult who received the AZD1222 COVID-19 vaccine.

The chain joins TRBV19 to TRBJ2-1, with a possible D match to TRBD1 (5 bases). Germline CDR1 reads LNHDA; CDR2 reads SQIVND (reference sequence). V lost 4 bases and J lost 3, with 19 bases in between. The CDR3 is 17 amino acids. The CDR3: CASSTTQGWENYNEQFF. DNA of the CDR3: TGTGCCAGTAGTACCACGCAGGGTTGGGAAAACTACAATGAGCAGTTCTTC.

Here the CDR3 reads CASSLRGVGMYEQYF. The CDR3 DNA reads TGTGCCAGCAGCTTAAGGGGAGTGGGCATGTACGAGCAGTACTTC. The chain combines TRBV7-3 with TRBJ2-7; D possibly corresponds to TRBD2 (5 bases). V lost 1 base to trimming and J lost 4 bases, with 14 bases between them. The CDR3 totals 15 residues. Germline CDR1 and CDR2: SGHTA and FQGTGA.

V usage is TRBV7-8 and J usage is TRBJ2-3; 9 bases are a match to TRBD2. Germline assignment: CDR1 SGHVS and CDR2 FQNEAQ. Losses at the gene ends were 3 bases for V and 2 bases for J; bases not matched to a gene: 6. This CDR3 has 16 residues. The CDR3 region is CASSLGGGDATDTQYF. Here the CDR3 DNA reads TGTGCCAGCAGCTTGGGCGGGGGGGACGCCACAGATACGCAGTATTTT.

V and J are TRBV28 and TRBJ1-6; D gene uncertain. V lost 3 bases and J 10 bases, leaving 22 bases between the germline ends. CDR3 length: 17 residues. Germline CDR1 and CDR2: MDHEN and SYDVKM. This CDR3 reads CASSLSIGRRLGSPLHF. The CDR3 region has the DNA TGTGCCAGCAGTTTGAGTATTGGACGGCGTCTCGGGTCACCCCTCCACTTT.

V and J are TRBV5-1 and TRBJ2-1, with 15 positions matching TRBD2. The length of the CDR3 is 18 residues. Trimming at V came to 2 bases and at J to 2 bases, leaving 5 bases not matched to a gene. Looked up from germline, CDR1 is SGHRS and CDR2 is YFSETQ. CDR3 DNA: TGCGCCAGCAGCTTCGGACTAGCGGGGGGGCTAGCCTACAATGAGCAGTTCTTC. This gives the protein CASSFGLAGGLAYNEQFF.

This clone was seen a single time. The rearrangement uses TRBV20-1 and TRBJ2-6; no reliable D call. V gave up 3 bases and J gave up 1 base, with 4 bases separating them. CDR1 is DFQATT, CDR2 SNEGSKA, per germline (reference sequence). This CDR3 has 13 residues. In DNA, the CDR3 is TGCAGTGCTAGTGAGTCTGGGGCCAACGTCCTGACTTTC. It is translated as CSASESGANVLTF.

The CDR3 loop reads CASSLVGRELFF. CDR3 nucleotides: TGTGCCAGCTCACTTGTGGGAAGGGAGCTGTTTTTT. The rearrangement joins TRBV18 to TRBJ2-2; D call uncertain. Germline assignment: CDR1 KGHSH and CDR2 LQKENI. CDR3 length: 12 amino acids. V was shortened by 4 bases and J by 9 bases, with 9 bases between the two germline ends.

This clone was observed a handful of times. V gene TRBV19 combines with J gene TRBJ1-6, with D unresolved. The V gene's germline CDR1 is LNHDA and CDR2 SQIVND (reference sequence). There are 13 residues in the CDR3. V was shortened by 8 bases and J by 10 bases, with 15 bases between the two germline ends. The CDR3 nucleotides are TGTGCCAGTGGACTCCAGCCCGGGTCACCCCTCCACTTT. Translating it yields CASGLQPGSPLHF. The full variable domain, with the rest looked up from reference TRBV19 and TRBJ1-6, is DGGITQSPKYLFRKEGQNVTLSCEQNLNHDAMYWYRQDPGQGLRLIYYSQIVNDFQKGDIAEGYSVSREKKESFPLTVTSAQKNPTAFYLCASGLQPGSPLHFGNGTRLTVT.

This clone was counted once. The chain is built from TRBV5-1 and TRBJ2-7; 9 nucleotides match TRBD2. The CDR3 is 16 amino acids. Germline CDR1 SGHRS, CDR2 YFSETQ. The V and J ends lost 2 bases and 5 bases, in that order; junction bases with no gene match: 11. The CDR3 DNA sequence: TGCGCCAGCAGCTTTAGGTACTCCGAGCGGGGGGACGAGCAGTACTTC. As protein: CASSFRYSERGDEQYF.

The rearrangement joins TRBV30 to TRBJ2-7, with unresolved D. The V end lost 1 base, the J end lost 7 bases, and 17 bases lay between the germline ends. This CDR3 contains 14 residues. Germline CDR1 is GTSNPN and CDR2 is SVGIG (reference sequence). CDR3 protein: CAWSGPAPTWEQYF. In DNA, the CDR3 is TGTGCCTGGAGTGGCCCGGCCCCTACTTGGGAGCAGTACTTC.

CDR3 nucleotide sequence: TGTGCCAGCCGTCTGCGGGGGGGTGGGACAGATACGCAGTATTTT. Translating it yields CASRLRGGGTDTQYF. The V call is TRBV27, the J call TRBJ2-3; 9 positions agree with TRBD2. The germline CDR1 and CDR2 sequences are MNHEY and SMNVEV (reference sequence). V shed 8 bases, J shed 3 bases, and the junction held 9 bases outside the gene matches. The CDR3 contains 15 residues.

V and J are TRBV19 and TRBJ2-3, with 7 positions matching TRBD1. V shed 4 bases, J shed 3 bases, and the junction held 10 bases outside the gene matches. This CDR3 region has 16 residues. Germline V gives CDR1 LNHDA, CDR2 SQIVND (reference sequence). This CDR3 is CASSKLQGIGTDTQYF. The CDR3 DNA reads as TGTGCCAGTAGTAAGCTACAGGGGATCGGTACAGATACGCAGTATTTT.

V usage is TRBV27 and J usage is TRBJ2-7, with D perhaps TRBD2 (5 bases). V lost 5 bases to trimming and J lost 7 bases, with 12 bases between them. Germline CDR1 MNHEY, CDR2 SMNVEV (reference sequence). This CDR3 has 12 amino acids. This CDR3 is CASSDYPKEQYF. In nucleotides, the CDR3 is TGTGCCAGCAGTGACTACCCTAAGGAGCAGTACTTC.

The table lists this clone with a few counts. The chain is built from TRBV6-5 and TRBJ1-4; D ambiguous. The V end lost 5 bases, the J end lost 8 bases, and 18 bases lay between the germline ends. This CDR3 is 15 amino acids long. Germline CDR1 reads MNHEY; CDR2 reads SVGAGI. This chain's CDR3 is CASSPAGSRGEKLFF. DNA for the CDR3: TGTGCCAGCAGTCCTGCCGGGTCCCGGGGAGAAAAACTGTTTTTT.

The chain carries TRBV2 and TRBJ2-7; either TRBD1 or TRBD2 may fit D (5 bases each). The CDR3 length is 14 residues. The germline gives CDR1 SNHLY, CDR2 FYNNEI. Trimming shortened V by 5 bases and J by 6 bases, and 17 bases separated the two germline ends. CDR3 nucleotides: TGTGCCAGCAGTCGGGACCCCGGAGTCTCCGAGCAGTACTTC. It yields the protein CASSRDPGVSEQYF.

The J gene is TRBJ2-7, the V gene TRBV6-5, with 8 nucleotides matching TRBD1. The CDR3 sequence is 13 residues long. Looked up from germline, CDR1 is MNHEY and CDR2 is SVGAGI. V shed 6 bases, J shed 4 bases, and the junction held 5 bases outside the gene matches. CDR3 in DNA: TGTGCCAGCAGGGCAGGGGGCATTTACGAGCAGTACTTC. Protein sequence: CASRAGGIYEQYF.